This T cell receptor (beta chain) comes out of a study of blood T cell repertoires in COVID-19. Participant ages covered about 18 to 90 years across 25 or so US areas. CDR1 is MNHEY, CDR2 SMNVEV, per germline (reference sequence). V gave up 5 bases and J gave up 0 bases; unmatched junction bases: 8. The CDR3 has 16 residues. Clones were sequenced by immunoSEQ multiplex PCR, and TCRdb holds only the in-frame ones, with some missing. Among a few hundred thousand clones listed, more than 80% were seen once. The V gene is TRBV27, the J gene TRBJ1-2, with 8 bases that match TRBD1. The sample consisted of PBMCs or T cells enriched from blood (not recorded which). This clonotype originated in a woman younger than 30 who had recovered from COVID-19. The CDR3, as DNA: TGTGCCAGCAGTCCCTTCTCAGGGGGCCCTAACTATGGCTACACCTTC. This gives the protein CASSPFSGGPNYGYTF.